Listed below are T cell receptor beta chains from one sample, sequenced in a study of regulatory T cells in long-lasting Graves disease. TCRdb independently ran MiXCR on the multiplex PCR reads; one entry per CDR3 protein. The sample lists roughly 420,000 distinct CDR3 sequences; roughly 17% were seen once. The data also belong to a second study, concerning T cells in Graves' hyperthyroidism and ophthalmopathy.

Source: peripheral blood mononuclear cells (PBMCs), taken at new diagnosis, from a patient treated with antithyroid drugs. These receptors all stem from a woman aged 25 to 45 with Graves disease. Each CDR3 is given with its conserved first and last residue. The D gene is left open where the match is weak. A clone size is listed for some rows: how often the clone was seen (once, few, many), or a class if it is expanded.

CDR3	DNA	D	size	V	J
CASGAGYAGELFF	TGCGCCAGCGGAGCAGGGTACGCCGGGGAGCTGTTTTTT	NA	NA	TRBV4-1	TRBJ2-2
CASSTTGGNEQFF	TGTGCCAGCAGCACGACAGGGGGGAATGAGCAGTTCTTC	TRBD1	many	TRBV11-3	TRBJ2-1
CSAVGTSGGNEQFF	TGCAGTGCTGTAGGGACTAGCGGGGGCAATGAGCAGTTCTTC	TRBD2	NA	TRBV20-1	TRBJ2-1
CASSYTPGAYEQYF	TGTGCCAGCAGTTACACCCCCGGGGCCTACGAGCAGTACTTC	NA	NA	TRBV6-2/TRBV6-3	TRBJ2-7
CASSPGGTGERFF	TGTGCCAGCAGCCCTGGGGGGACCGGGGAGCGGTTTTTT	NA	NA	TRBV7-2	TRBJ2-2
CASSQDLTGADTQYF	TGTGCCAGCAGCCAAGATCTGACGGGGGCAGATACGCAGTATTTT	NA	many	TRBV27	TRBJ2-3
CASRPQGFKQFF	TGTGCCAGCAGGCCACAGGGGTTTAAGCAGTTCTTC	TRBD1	few	TRBV7-9	TRBJ2-1
CSVEPDFHTDTQYF	TGCAGCGTTGAACCGGACTTCCACACAGATACGCAGTATTTT	NA	few	TRBV29-1	TRBJ2-3
CATTIRGNYEQYF	TGTGCCACCACCATCAGGGGAAACTACGAGCAGTACTTC	NA	many	TRBV15	TRBJ2-7
CASSFLPGRLFF	TGTGCCAGCAGCTTCCTTCCCGGGAGACTGTTTTTT	NA	NA	TRBV7-8	TRBJ1-4
CASSWTGDEQFF	TGTGCCAGCAGCTGGACAGGGGATGAGCAGTTCTTC	TRBD1	many	TRBV28	TRBJ2-1
CSVEGLAGKPSTDTQYF	TGCAGCGTTGAGGGGCTAGCGGGAAAACCTAGCACAGATACGCAGTATTTT	TRBD2	NA	TRBV29-1	TRBJ2-3
CAIETALMNTEAFF	TGTGCCATCGAGACAGCCCTAATGAACACTGAAGCTTTCTTT	NA	many	TRBV7-9	TRBJ1-1
CASSLALAGGLAGYNEQFF	TGCGCCAGCAGCTTGGCCCTAGCGGGAGGCCTGGCGGGATACAATGAGCAGTTCTTC	TRBD2	few	TRBV5-1	TRBJ2-1
CAWTKPRTAHPCEAFF	TGTGCCTGGACCAAACCCAGGACAGCCCACCCGTGTGAAGCTTTCTTT	NA	few	TRBV30	TRBJ1-1
CASSLSTGALYGYTF	TGCGCCAGCAGCTTAAGTACAGGGGCCCTCTATGGCTACACCTTC	TRBD1	NA	TRBV5-1	TRBJ1-2
CASSPNSKETQYF	TGTGCCAGCAGCCCCAATAGCAAGGAGACCCAGTACTTC	NA	many	TRBV28	TRBJ2-5
CASSLEANQPQHF	TGCGCCAGCAGCTTGGAAGCGAATCAGCCCCAGCATTTT	NA	many	TRBV5-1	TRBJ1-5
CASRYKNTEAFF	TGTGCCAGCAGATACAAGAACACTGAAGCTTTCTTT	NA	many	TRBV6-1	TRBJ1-1
CASSPFSGRRLTDTQYF	TGCGCCAGCAGCCCCTTTAGCGGGAGAAGACTCACAGATACGCAGTATTTT	TRBD2	few	TRBV4-1	TRBJ2-3
CASSRGREQYF	TGTGCCAGCAGCAGGGGGAGGGAGCAGTACTTC	NA	NA	TRBV27	TRBJ2-7
CASSPGLASGTQYF	TGTGCCAGCTCACCTGGACTAGCGAGCGGTACGCAGTATTTT	TRBD2	many	TRBV18	TRBJ2-3
CASSGASDRQETQYF	TGCGCCAGCAGCGGGGCTAGCGACCGCCAAGAGACCCAGTACTTC	NA	NA	TRBV5-1	TRBJ2-5
CASSLAVAGSYEQYF	TGTGCCAGCAGCTTAGCGGTAGCGGGCTCCTACGAGCAGTACTTC	TRBD2	many	TRBV7-2	TRBJ2-7
CASSLTGYEQYF	TGTGCCAGCAGTTTGACAGGGTACGAGCAGTACTTC	TRBD1	many	TRBV28	TRBJ2-7
CSVKLAGVSYEQYF	TGCAGCGTTAAACTAGCGGGAGTTTCCTACGAGCAGTACTTC	TRBD2	NA	TRBV29-1	TRBJ2-7
CASTGGTRETQYF	TGTGCCAGCACGGGGGGAACGAGAGAGACCCAGTACTTC	TRBD2	many	TRBV7-9	TRBJ2-5
CASRDSGAYRDTQYF	TGTGCCAGCAGAGATAGCGGGGCCTACCGGGATACGCAGTATTTT	TRBD2	NA	TRBV9	TRBJ2-3
CATSRGELSSYNSPLHF	TGTGCCACCAGCAGAGGGGAGCTTAGCTCCTATAATTCACCCCTCCACTTT	NA	NA	TRBV15	TRBJ1-6
CASSLAGSGGTYEQYF	TGTGCCAGCAGCTTAGCTGGAAGCGGGGGAACCTACGAGCAGTACTTC	TRBD2	NA	TRBV7-9	TRBJ2-7
CASSPRTSGSVRAETQYF	TGTGCCAGCAGTCCCCGGACTAGCGGGAGTGTCCGGGCTGAGACCCAGTACTTC	TRBD2	many	TRBV6-2/TRBV6-3	TRBJ2-5
CASSFRTSGYNEQFF	TGCGCCAGCAGCTTTAGGACTAGCGGGTACAATGAGCAGTTCTTC	TRBD2	many	TRBV5-1	TRBJ2-1
CASSYKAGGNQPQHF	TGTGCCAGCAGTTACAAGGCAGGGGGCAATCAGCCCCAGCATTTT	NA	many	TRBV6-5	TRBJ1-5
CSARRGFANTGELFF	TGCAGTGCTAGGCGGGGCTTCGCGAACACCGGGGAGCTGTTTTTT	NA	few	TRBV20-1	TRBJ2-2
CASSYLVTSNTEAFF	TGTGCCAGCAGTTACCTAGTAACGTCTAACACTGAAGCTTTCTTT	NA	few	TRBV6-5	TRBJ1-1
CASSLRLAAYEQYF	TGTGCCAGCAGCTTGCGACTAGCGGCCTACGAGCAGTACTTC	TRBD2	many	TRBV5-5	TRBJ2-7
CASSRHRAGDYEQYF	TGTGCCAGCAGCCGGCATAGGGCAGGGGACTACGAGCAGTACTTC	NA	NA	TRBV5-8	TRBJ2-7
CASSFGPQETQYF	TGTGCCAGCAGCTTCGGTCCACAAGAGACCCAGTACTTC	NA	many	TRBV11-2	TRBJ2-5
CASSPSGLAKNIQYF	TGTGCCAGCAGCCCGTCGGGGTTAGCCAAAAACATTCAGTACTTC	NA	many	TRBV28	TRBJ2-4
CSAKRYRDHSNQPQHF	TGCAGTGCTAAAAGATACAGGGATCATAGCAATCAGCCCCAGCATTTT	NA	NA	TRBV20-1	TRBJ1-5
CASSSGTHYGYTF	TGTGCCAGCAGTTCAGGGACGCACTATGGCTACACCTTC	NA	many	TRBV12-3/TRBV12-4	TRBJ1-2
CASSVFSELTGELFF	TGTGCCAGCAGCGTATTTTCGGAGCTCACCGGGGAGCTGTTTTTT	NA	few	TRBV9	TRBJ2-2
CASSLRGARNQPQHF	TGTGCCAGCAGCTTACGGGGGGCCCGCAATCAGCCCCAGCATTTT	NA	many	TRBV7-8	TRBJ1-5
CASSYGISSYNEQFF	TGTGCCAGCAGTTACGGCATCAGCTCCTACAATGAGCAGTTCTTC	NA	many	TRBV6-2/TRBV6-3	TRBJ2-1
CASSPRGSPIYGYTF	TGTGCCAGCAGCCCTCGGGGTTCCCCCATCTATGGCTACACCTTC	NA	few	TRBV13	TRBJ1-2
CASSPVGRGHYSSYNSPLHF	TGTGCCAGCAGTCCCGTCGGGAGGGGCCATTACAGCTCCTATAATTCACCCCTCCACTTT	NA	NA	TRBV6-1	TRBJ1-6
CASSQDRLASYEQYF	TGCGCCAGCAGCCAAGACCGACTAGCCTCCTACGAGCAGTACTTC	TRBD2	NA	TRBV4-1	TRBJ2-7
CASSYSGDPEAFF	TGTGCCAGCAGTTACTCCGGGGACCCTGAAGCTTTCTTT	NA	few	TRBV6-5	TRBJ1-1
CSVEDRYSGANVLTF	TGCAGCGTTGAGGACCGTTACTCTGGGGCCAACGTCCTGACTTTC	NA	few	TRBV29-1	TRBJ2-6
CASSSTLGRREGLDEQYF	TGTGCCAGCAGTTCAACTCTAGGCCGGCGGGAGGGCCTCGACGAGCAGTACTTC	TRBD2	NA	TRBV27	TRBJ2-7
CATSDPHKAEAFF	TGTGCCACCAGTGATCCCCACAAGGCTGAAGCTTTCTTT	NA	few	TRBV24-1	TRBJ1-1
CAISESTGSTNYGYTF	TGTGCCATCAGTGAGTCGACCGGCAGTACTAACTATGGCTACACCTTC	NA	NA	TRBV10-3	TRBJ1-2
CASSIGEAGELFF	TGTGCCAGTAGTATTGGGGAAGCCGGGGAGCTGTTTTTT	NA	NA	TRBV19	TRBJ2-2
CASSLRVPYEQYF	TGTGCCAGCAGTTTACGGGTCCCCTACGAGCAGTACTTC	NA	many	TRBV28	TRBJ2-7
CSGLLANGPSEQFF	TGCAGTGGTCTGTTGGCTAACGGCCCTTCCGAGCAGTTCTTC	NA	few	TRBV20-1	TRBJ2-1
CASSFRLLQETQYF	TGTGCCAGCAGTTTCCGCCTACTCCAAGAGACCCAGTACTTC	NA	many	TRBV28	TRBJ2-5
CASGPQREYDEQFF	TGTGCCAGCGGACCTCAGCGGGAGTATGATGAGCAGTTCTTC	TRBD2	many	TRBV2	TRBJ2-1
CASSQGRGVGSPLHF	TGCGCCAGCAGCCAAGGAAGGGGAGTGGGATCACCCCTCCACTTT	NA	few	TRBV4-1	TRBJ1-6